This entry features one T cell receptor beta chain sequence. Its cognate antigen is unknown. The library was made from cDNA and included unique molecular identifiers. TCRdb processed the PCR reads anew with MiXCR; each CDR3 protein has one entry. The sample consists of some 370,000 distinct CDR3 sequences, roughly 35% of them appearing once. The sample originates from a study of post-analysis software for immune sequencing data. Study-level information: Recorded disease courses covered relapsing-remitting, secondary progressive and progressive-relapsing multiple sclerosis. Some patients had no subtype annotation.

The study, taken as a whole, reports: Patients used roughly five TRBV segments, including TRBV5-6, TRBV5-1 and TRBV20-1, more often than controls.

The V gene end was trimmed by 6 bases and the J gene end by 12 bases; junction bases not matched to a gene: 6. The CDR3 consists of 11 residues. Germline CDR1 and CDR2: SGHTA and FQGNSA. The chain carries TRBV7-2 and TRBJ1-2, with 8 bases aligning to TRBD1. The receptor was derived from a girl under 18 with multiple sclerosis. Sequencing input: blood. CDR3 protein: CASSAGQGHTF. Written as DNA, the CDR3 is TGTGCCAGCAGTGCCGGACAGGGACACACCTTC.